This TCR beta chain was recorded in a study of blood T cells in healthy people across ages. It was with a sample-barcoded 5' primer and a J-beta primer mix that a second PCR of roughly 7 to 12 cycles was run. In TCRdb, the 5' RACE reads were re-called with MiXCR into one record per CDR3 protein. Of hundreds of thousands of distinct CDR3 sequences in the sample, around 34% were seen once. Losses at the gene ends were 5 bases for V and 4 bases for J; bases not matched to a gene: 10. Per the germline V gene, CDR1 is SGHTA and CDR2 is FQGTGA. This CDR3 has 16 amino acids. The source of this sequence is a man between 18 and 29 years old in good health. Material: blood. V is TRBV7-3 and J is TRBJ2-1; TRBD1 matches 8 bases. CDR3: CASSPGPDRVYNEQFF. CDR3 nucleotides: TGTGCCAGCAGCCCAGGCCCGGACAGGGTTTACAATGAGCAGTTCTTC.